The 9 T cell receptor beta chains below come from one sample, sequenced in a study of shared clonotypes between healthy human individuals. Profiling relied on immunoSEQ multiplex PCR, and the TCRdb table lists in-frame clones only, not all of them. The repertoire holds over a million clones, about 80% seen once, with about 1.5% in the top ten. Sequencing used memory CD4+ T cells sorted from blood. Subset given: CD45RA-negative fraction. The receptors come from a man younger than 35 in good health.

This clone was seen just once. The V and J genes are TRBV5-6 and TRBJ2-7; D is undetermined. The CDR3 is 14 amino acids. The V and J ends lost 3 bases and 5 bases respectively, with 15 bases between them. Germline V gives CDR1 SGHDT, CDR2 YYEEEE. CDR3: CASSWSSVEDEQYF. The DNA for the CDR3 is TGTGCCAGCAGCTGGTCGTCAGTTGAAGACGAGCAGTACTTC.

This chain connects TRBV18 to TRBJ1-6; D unclear. Germline V gives CDR1 KGHSH, CDR2 LQKENI. The ends were cut back, 2 bases at V and 9 bases at J, with 14 bases in the middle. The CDR3 spans 15 residues. CDR3 bases: TGTGCCAGCTCACCAAAGGAAGGGTATGCTTCACCCCTCCACTTT. It translates to CASSPKEGYASPLHF.

The V call is TRBV5-5, the J call TRBJ2-2, with TRBD2 matching 11 bases. The ends lost 0 bases at V and 5 bases at J; junction bases unmatched: 3. The germline V gene encodes CDR1 SGHKS and CDR2 YYEKEE (reference sequence). The CDR3 is 16 residues long. CDR3 DNA sequence: TGTGCCAGCAGCTTGGGTAGCGGGAGGGGAACCGGGGAGCTGTTTTTT. This gives the protein CASSLGSGRGTGELFF.

The gene calls are TRBV18 and TRBJ1-3; D gene uncertain. Germline loops: CDR1 KGHSH, CDR2 LQKENI. V lost 0 bases and J lost 0, with 6 bases in between. This CDR3 is 15 amino acids long. CDR3 sequence (DNA): TGTGCCAGCTCACCACCGGCCAGCTCTGGAAACACCATATATTTT. Translating it yields CASSPPASSGNTIYF.

In this sample, this clone turned up once. The chain links TRBV6-1 to TRBJ2-5, with 7 bases that match TRBD2. CDR1 MNHNS and CDR2 SASEGT come from the germline V gene. The CDR3 sequence is 14 residues long. V lost 8 bases to trimming and J lost 5 bases; unmatched junction nucleotides: 11. The CDR3, as DNA: TGTGCCAGCTCAGGGACTATAGTTTACGAGACCCAGTACTTC. Translating gives CASSGTIVYETQYF.

V is TRBV9 and J is TRBJ2-5, with 7 bases that match TRBD2. The germline gives CDR1 SGDLS, CDR2 YYNGEE. The length of the CDR3 is 15 residues. The V gene end was trimmed by 1 base and the J gene end by 7 bases; junction bases not matched to a gene: 10. The CDR3 loop reads CASSVTASGVGTQYF. The CDR3 DNA reads TGTGCCAGCAGCGTAACGGCTAGCGGCGTGGGGACCCAGTACTTC.

The genes are TRBV7-2 and TRBJ2-2; D might be TRBD2 (5 bases). From germline, CDR1 is SGHTA and CDR2 FQGNSA. Trimming left V 5 bases short and J 11 bases short, with 12 bases between. The CDR3 is 12 residues long. CDR3 DNA: TGTGCCAGCAGCCCCGGGGTCCGCGAGCTGTTTTTT. Translating it yields CASSPGVRELFF.

The chain employs TRBV27 and TRBJ2-5; 8 bases agree with TRBD1. The CDR3 is 13 residues long. J gave up 3 bases and V 6 bases, and 3 bases lay outside the gene matches. Germline CDR1 is MNHEY and CDR2 is SMNVEV (reference sequence). The CDR3: CASRLQGEETQYF. The CDR3 region has the DNA TGTGCCAGCAGACTACAGGGGGAAGAGACCCAGTACTTC.

The CDR3 DNA sequence: TGTGCCACCAGCAGAGATCCTGGTATCTCCTACGAGCAGTACTTC. Translated, it gives CATSRDPGISYEQYF. The chain links TRBV15 to TRBJ2-7; D is undetermined. The germline CDR1 and CDR2 sequences are LNHNV and YYDKDF (reference sequence). The CDR3 has 15 residues. Trimming pared 0 bases from V and 0 bases from J, leaving 9 bases between.